What follows are 23 T cell receptor beta chains derived from one specimen sequenced in a study of cytomegalovirus exposure and HLA in healthy donors. This table comes from immunoSEQ multiplex PCR, and its TCRdb copy is limited to in-frame clones, with some not included. The sample yields hundreds of thousands of clones, more than 80% seen once. The sequenced material came from PBMCs. These receptors all come from a woman between 18 and 29 years old in good health and CMV-seronegative.

The CDR3 protein is CASSRAGVTEAFF. The CDR3, as DNA: TGCGCCAGCAGCCGGGCAGGGGTAACTGAAGCTTTCTTT. The V and J genes are TRBV5-1 and TRBJ1-1; D might be TRBD1 (6 bases). V was cut by 4 bases and J by 5 bases, with 12 bases left in between. This CDR3 spans 13 amino acids. Germline CDR1 reads SGHRS; CDR2 reads YFSETQ. The whole variable domain, filled in from reference TRBV5-1 and TRBJ1-1, reads KAGVTQTPRYLIKTRGQQVTLSCSPISGHRSVSWYQQTPGQGLQFLFEYFSETQRNKGNFPGRFSGRQFSNSRSEMNVSTLELGDSALYLCASSRAGVTEAFFGQGTRLTVV.

The genes are TRBV19 and TRBJ1-1; no clear D gene. Germline V gives CDR1 LNHDA, CDR2 SQIVND (reference sequence). This CDR3 has 14 residues. Trimming left V 5 bases short and J 3 bases short, with 13 bases between. This CDR3 reads CASSFARFYTEAFF. The CDR3 DNA follows: TGTGCCAGTAGTTTCGCCAGGTTCTACACTGAAGCTTTCTTT.

The V gene is TRBV29-1, the J gene TRBJ2-3; D gene ambiguous. The germline gives CDR1 SQVTM, CDR2 ANQGSEA. The V and J ends lost 7 bases and 4 bases respectively, with 18 bases between them. The CDR3 has 14 residues. Here the CDR3 reads CSASRPLGPDTQYF. Here the CDR3 DNA reads TGCAGCGCGAGTCGGCCCCTGGGCCCAGATACGCAGTATTTT.

This chain links TRBV9 with TRBJ2-1; TRBD1 aligns across 9 bases. Trimming took 4 bases from V and 6 from J; bases not matched to a gene: 14. This CDR3 has 17 residues. The germline V gene has CDR1 SGDLS and CDR2 YYNGEE. The CDR3 DNA reads TGTGCCAGCAGCTCGTACTCAGGGACAGGGAACTTCAATGAGCAGTTCTTC. Encoded protein: CASSSYSGTGNFNEQFF.

The chain carries TRBV7-3 and TRBJ2-3; 9 bases fit TRBD2. J lost 2 bases, V lost 1 base, and 10 bases had no gene match. Germline-derived CDR1 and CDR2 are SGHTA and FQGTGA. The CDR3 runs to 18 residues. CDR3 sequence: CASSLMVLAGGHTDTQYF. CDR3 nucleotides: TGTGCCAGCAGCTTAATGGTGTTGGCGGGAGGGCACACAGATACGCAGTATTTT.

The rearrangement joins TRBV5-6 to TRBJ2-7; maybe TRBD2 (6 bases). V was clipped by 5 bases and J by 3 bases, with 21 bases between them. Germline values: CDR1 SGHDT, CDR2 YYEEEE. This CDR3 is built from 16 residues. The CDR3 sequence is CASRSQGLGHLYEQYF. CDR3 nucleotides: TGTGCCAGCAGATCTCAGGGACTCGGCCATCTCTACGAGCAGTACTTC. Supplemented by reference TRBV5-6 and TRBJ2-7, the full variable domain reads DAGVTQSPTHLIKTRGQQVTLRCSPKSGHDTVSWYQQALGQGPQFIFQYYEEEERQRGNFPDRFSGHQFPNYSSELNVNALLLGDSALYLCASRSQGLGHLYEQYFGPGTRLTVT.

This clone has a handful of counts. The rearrangement links TRBV30 to TRBJ1-1, with D hard to call. The CDR3 is made up of 12 amino acids. Germline CDR1 is GTSNPN and CDR2 is SVGIG (reference sequence). Trimming removed 0 bases at V and 4 bases at J, with 6 bases between. For the CDR3, the DNA is TGTGCCTGGAGTGTACGAGGCACTGAAGCTTTCTTT. Translation: CAWSVRGTEAFF.

The gene calls are TRBV9 and TRBJ2-7; weak D call: TRBD2 (5 bases). Per germline, CDR1 SGDLS and CDR2 YYNGEE. V lost 2 bases, J lost 0 bases, and 12 bases lay in between. The CDR3 extends over 15 amino acids. CDR3 nucleotide sequence: TGTGCCAGCAGCGTGAGCGGTGCGAGCTCCTACGAGCAGTACTTC. Its protein product is CASSVSGASSYEQYF. The whole variable domain, remainder taken from reference TRBV9 and TRBJ2-7, is DSGVTQTPKHLITATGQRVTLRCSPRSGDLSVYWYQQSLDQGLQFLIQYYNGEERAKGNILERFSAQQFPDLHSELNLSSLELGDSALYFCASSVSGASSYEQYFGPGTRLTVT.

The chain joins TRBV9 to TRBJ1-2; D is possibly TRBD1 (6 bases). Germline V gives CDR1 SGDLS, CDR2 YYNGEE. Trimming pared 0 bases from V and 0 bases from J, leaving 9 bases between. The CDR3 runs 15 residues. CDR3: CASSVVRGSNYGYTF. The CDR3 DNA reads TGTGCCAGCAGCGTAGTCAGGGGCTCTAACTATGGCTACACCTTC.

The rearrangement joins TRBV11-2 to TRBJ2-7, with TRBD2 identical over 7 bases. Germline V gives CDR1 SGHAT, CDR2 FQNNGV. This CDR3 has 15 amino acids. V was clipped by 2 bases and J by 5 bases; unmatched bases: 9. The CDR3 coding sequence is TGTGCCAGCAGCTTAACCGTGGGCGGGAGCAACGAGCAGTACTTC. It is translated as CASSLTVGGSNEQYF.

The chain is built from TRBV6-1 and TRBJ1-5; possibly TRBD1 for D (5 bases). V shed 7 bases and J shed 11 bases, with 21 bases lying between them. The CDR3 length is 14 residues. CDR1 is MNHNS and CDR2 is SASEGT in the germline V gene. The DNA for the CDR3 is TGTGCCAGCATGGAGGGGCAGAGACCATTGGCCCAGCATTTT. Amino acids: CASMEGQRPLAQHF.

The rearrangement links TRBV27 to TRBJ1-5; 8 nucleotides agree with TRBD1. V was pared by 6 bases and J by 7 bases, with 2 bases of the junction left unmatched. The CDR3 runs to 12 residues. Germline CDR1 and CDR2: MNHEY and SMNVEV (reference sequence). CDR3 bases: TGTGCCAGCAGGCCAGGGGGCCAGCCCCAGCATTTT. Its protein is CASRPGGQPQHF.

About this clone itself: The sample carries other DNA sequences with the same CDR3. V and J are TRBV2 and TRBJ2-1; the match to TRBD2 covers 8 bases. The germline V gene encodes CDR1 SNHLY and CDR2 FYNNEI. This CDR3 region has 15 residues. The V segment lost 5 bases and the J segment 2 bases; nucleotides outside the gene matches: 5. The CDR3 DNA follows: TGTGCCAGCAGTCTTACTAGCGGAACCTACAATGAGCAGTTCTTC. Amino acids: CASSLTSGTYNEQFF.

V and J are TRBV19 and TRBJ1-2; D unclear. The CDR3 loop spans 16 amino acids. V gave up 5 bases and J gave up 6 bases, with 22 bases separating them. In germline, CDR1 is LNHDA, CDR2 SQIVND (reference sequence). The CDR3 sequence: CASSHPGNTQRDGYTF. CDR3 bases: TGTGCCAGTAGTCACCCGGGAAATACCCAACGAGATGGCTACACCTTC.

J is TRBJ2-7 and V is TRBV30, with 10 bases matching TRBD2. The CDR3 loop spans 12 amino acids. Germline CDR1 GTSNPN, CDR2 SVGIG (reference sequence). The ends lost 8 bases at V and 7 bases at J; junction bases unmatched: 8. CDR3 sequence reads: CARSGGAGEQYF. DNA of the CDR3: TGTGCCCGAAGCGGGGGGGCCGGGGAGCAGTACTTC. The whole variable domain, filled in from reference TRBV30 and TRBJ2-7, reads SQTIHQWPATLVQPVGSPLSLECTVEGTSNPNLYWYRQAAGRGLQLLFYSVGIGQISSEVPQNLSASRPQDRQFILSSKKLLLSDSGFYLCARSGGAGEQYFGPGTRLTVT.

This CDR3 is CASSDTSSGANVLTF. DNA for the CDR3: TGTGCCAGCAGCGACACTTCCTCTGGGGCCAACGTCCTGACTTTC. The chain recombines TRBV27 with TRBJ2-6, with D hard to call. The germline V and J ends were trimmed by 6 bases and 0 bases, with 9 bases remaining between them. Germline CDR1 and CDR2: MNHEY and SMNVEV (reference sequence). CDR3 length: 15 amino acids.

The chain has TRBV19 and TRBJ2-3; 11 nucleotides line up with TRBD2. Germline lookup yields CDR1 LNHDA and CDR2 SQIVND (reference sequence). V gave up 6 bases and J gave up 3 bases; unmatched junction bases: 5. The CDR3 sequence is 15 residues long. CDR3 sequence: CASRPWTSGTDTQYF. Here the CDR3 DNA reads TGTGCCAGTAGGCCTTGGACTAGCGGGACAGATACGCAGTATTTT.

The chain combines TRBV5-5 with TRBJ2-7; TRBD1 agrees at 8 bases. Germline lookup yields CDR1 SGHKS and CDR2 YYEKEE (reference sequence). The CDR3 sequence is 11 residues long. The V and J ends lost 2 bases and 13 bases, in that order; junction bases with no gene match: 5. CDR3 sequence reads: CASSLPGQEYF. The CDR3 region has the DNA TGTGCCAGCAGCTTACCGGGACAGGAATACTTC. Filled out from reference TRBV5-5 and TRBJ2-7, the complete variable domain reads DAGVTQSPTHLIKTRGQQVTLRCSPISGHKSVSWYQQVLGQGPQFIFQYYEKEERGRGNFPDRFSARQFPNYSSELNVNALLLGDSALYLCASSLPGQEYFGPGTRLTVT.

The genes are TRBV7-9 and TRBJ2-1; 7 positions match TRBD1. Germline V gene data show CDR1 as SEHNR and CDR2 as FQNEAQ (reference sequence). V trimming: 5 bases; J trimming: 12 bases; junction bases outside the gene matches: 19. The CDR3 covers 16 residues. Here the CDR3 DNA reads TGTGCCAGCAGCGCCCGGACAGGTATGCCCTTTAGTGGGCAGTTCTTC. This encodes CASSARTGMPFSGQFF.

The chain combines TRBV7-6 with TRBJ1-1, with 7 bases aligning to TRBD1. V lost 3 bases, J lost 4 bases, and 11 bases stayed unmatched. The CDR3 is made up of 16 amino acids. Germline values: CDR1 SGHVS, CDR2 FNYEAQ. This CDR3 is CASSFPGTDRLTEAFF. The CDR3 DNA follows: TGTGCCAGCAGCTTCCCGGGGACAGACAGGCTCACTGAAGCTTTCTTT.

The chain is built from TRBV30 and TRBJ1-5; 11 bases match TRBD1. The CDR3 has 13 residues. V was clipped by 8 bases and J by 6 bases; unmatched bases: 6. Looked up from germline, CDR1 is GTSNPN and CDR2 is SVGIG (reference sequence). The CDR3 DNA follows: TGTGCCATCGGACAGGGGGCTGGTCAGCCCCAGCATTTT. It encodes CAIGQGAGQPQHF.

The chain recombines TRBV27 with TRBJ2-2; TRBD1 is a possible D gene (6 bases). The ends were cut back, 11 bases at V and 0 bases at J, with 22 bases in the middle. The CDR3 extends over 17 amino acids. CDR1 is MNHEY, CDR2 SMNVEV, per germline (reference sequence). The CDR3 DNA follows: TGTGCCGCCCCCCTCGGTTGGGGGCGAGCGAACACCGGGGAGCTGTTTTTT. Protein product: CAAPLGWGRANTGELFF.

V gene TRBV28 combines with J gene TRBJ1-5; perhaps TRBD1 as D (5 bases). Deletions cut 7 bases from V and 2 bases from J, with 9 bases between. The CDR3 sequence is 13 residues long. Per germline, CDR1 MDHEN and CDR2 SYDVKM. In DNA form, the CDR3 reads TGTGCCAGCACTCGGGGGGGCAATCAGCCCCAGCATTTT. The encoded protein is CASTRGGNQPQHF.